The source of this T cell receptor (beta chain) is a study of CD8 T cells in ankylosing spondylitis. Note on this clonotype: What it binds is not known.

V gave up 10 bases and J gave up 0 bases, with 16 bases separating them. Germline lookup yields CDR1 MNHNS and CDR2 SASEGT. CDR3 length: 16 amino acids. Overall study findings and caveats: Disease-linked clones bore a CD8+ phenotype, appearing relatively rarely in peripheral blood. Earlier authors reported some of these motif variants in reactive arthritis synovial fluid and blood. A motif in TCR beta, a set of eight highly homologous variants, appeared characteristic of ankylosing spondylitis blood.

Preparation of TCR beta libraries was done by quantitative 5'-RACE with molecular barcodes. TCRdb used MiXCR to reprocess the 5' RACE reads, holding one entry per CDR3 protein. The sample lists 200,000 to 250,000 distinct CDR3 sequences, about 10% occurring once. The specimen sequenced was blood, either unsorted or a sorted T cell fraction (not recorded which). V and J are TRBV6-1 and TRBJ1-6; the D is unclear. The receptor was derived from a male donor with ankylosing spondylitis or in good health (not recorded which). The CDR3 loop reads CATRRRVSSYNSPLHF. The CDR3 nucleotides are TGTGCCACCAGACGTAGGGTTAGCTCCTATAATTCACCCCTCCACTTT.